One sample yielded the 27 T cell receptor beta chains listed below, sequenced in a study of blood T cell repertoires in COVID-19. Clones were sequenced by immunoSEQ multiplex PCR, and TCRdb holds only the in-frame ones, with some missing. The sample has 34,000 or so clones; around 90% are singletons. Sequencing was carried out using peripheral blood. The receptors originated from a middle-aged man with active or convalescent COVID-19.

The CDR3 spells CASSPNRGRDSTDTQYF. DNA of the CDR3: TGTGCCAGCAGTCCGAACAGGGGGCGCGATAGCACAGATACGCAGTATTTT. This sequence joins TRBV27 and TRBJ2-3, with TRBD1 matching over 9 bases. The V gene's germline CDR1 is MNHEY and CDR2 SMNVEV (reference sequence). The ends lost 5 bases at V and 0 bases at J; junction bases unmatched: 9. The CDR3 runs 17 residues.

V and J are TRBV28 and TRBJ2-7, with a tentative D call TRBD1 (6 bases). The germline V and J ends were trimmed by 4 bases and 3 bases, with 10 bases remaining between them. This CDR3 has 13 residues. CDR1 is MDHEN and CDR2 is SYDVKM in the germline V gene. The CDR3 DNA follows: TGTGCCAGCAGTTCGACAGGACGCTACGAGCAGTACTTC. Residues: CASSSTGRYEQYF. Looking up the rest from reference TRBV28 and TRBJ2-7 gives the full variable domain: DVKVTQSSRYLVKRTGEKVFLECVQDMDHENMFWYRQDPGLGLRLIYFSYDVKMKEKGDIPEGYSVSREKKERFSLILESASTNQTSMYLCASSSTGRYEQYFGPGTRLTVT.

V gene TRBV9 combines with J gene TRBJ1-6; 7 positions match TRBD1. This CDR3 spans 15 amino acids. The V gene's germline CDR1 is SGDLS and CDR2 YYNGEE. The ends lost 4 bases at V and 7 bases at J; junction bases unmatched: 8. The CDR3 loop reads CASSPQGNSNSPLHF. The CDR3 DNA reads as TGTGCCAGCAGCCCACAGGGGAATTCGAATTCACCCCTCCACTTT.

About this clone itself: A junction end diverges from the germline sequence, so it may reflect a read error. This sequence joins TRBV4-1 and TRBJ1-3; 9 positions agree with TRBD1. CDR1 and CDR2 (germline): MGHRA, YSYEKL. The CDR3 totals 15 residues. CDR3 sequence reads: CASSRDRVSGNTIYF. For the CDR3, the DNA is TGCGCCAGCAGCCGGGACAGGGTATCTGGTAACACCATATATTTT.

The rearrangement uses TRBV6-4 and TRBJ2-1, with D unresolved. V was clipped by 0 bases and J by 6 bases, with 9 bases between them. The germline gives CDR1 MRHNA, CDR2 SNTAGT. The CDR3 contains 14 residues. The CDR3 protein is CASSDSVSSNEQFF. In nucleotides, the CDR3 is TGTGCCAGCAGTGACTCAGTTAGTAGCAATGAGCAGTTCTTC.

This clone showed up just a few times. The chain recombines TRBV9 with TRBJ1-3, with 7 bases matching TRBD1. Looked up from germline, CDR1 is SGDLS and CDR2 is YYNGEE. V lost 3 bases and J lost 4; bases outside the gene matches: 4. The CDR3 is 14 amino acids. This CDR3 reads CASSGQGGGNTIYF. CDR3 DNA sequence: TGTGCCAGCAGCGGACAGGGTGGAGGAAACACCATATATTTT.

The V call is TRBV6-5, the J call TRBJ1-4; D might be TRBD1 (5 bases). The CDR3 is made up of 12 amino acids. V lost 7 bases to trimming and J lost 10 bases, with 13 bases between them. CDR1 and CDR2 from the germline V gene are MNHEY and SVGAGI. The CDR3 region has the DNA TGTGCCAGCACCCGGGGGGGTAGAAAACTGTTTTTT. This gives the protein CASTRGGRKLFF.

The chain employs TRBV28 and TRBJ1-5; 7 nucleotides match TRBD1. Germline lookup yields CDR1 MDHEN and CDR2 SYDVKM. The CDR3 is 16 amino acids. Losses at the gene ends were 6 bases for V and 2 bases for J; bases not matched to a gene: 10. The CDR3 loop reads CASSPNRQGGNQPQHF. In DNA form, the CDR3 reads TGTGCCAGCAGCCCCAACCGACAGGGCGGCAATCAGCCCCAGCATTTT.

V gene TRBV28 combines with J gene TRBJ2-3; no clear D. Germline assignment: CDR1 MDHEN and CDR2 SYDVKM. The CDR3 is 14 residues long. V was trimmed by 7 bases and J by 2 bases, leaving 13 bases between them. This CDR3 is CASNSRSVTDTQYF. CDR3 bases: TGTGCCAGCAACTCGCGGTCAGTCACAGATACGCAGTATTTT.

This chain uses TRBV9 with TRBJ2-7; 10 positions match TRBD2. The trim removed 3 bases at V and 4 bases at J, leaving 10 bases unmatched. Germline CDR1 reads SGDLS; CDR2 reads YYNGEE. The CDR3 has 16 residues. CDR3: CASSAEVAAGGYEQYF. The DNA of the CDR3 is TGTGCCAGCAGCGCAGAGGTCGCAGCGGGAGGGTACGAGCAGTACTTC.

V is TRBV13 and J is TRBJ2-5; maybe TRBD2 (6 bases). Per germline, CDR1 PRHDT and CDR2 FYEKMQ (reference sequence). The CDR3 is made up of 15 amino acids. V was shortened by 5 bases and J by 6 bases, with 19 bases between the two germline ends. The CDR3 is CASSQQPTSRKTQYF. The CDR3 region has the DNA TGTGCCAGCAGCCAACAACCGACTAGTCGGAAGACCCAGTACTTC.

The chain combines TRBV28 with TRBJ2-1, with 7 bases matching TRBD2. The V segment lost 6 bases and the J segment 6 bases; nucleotides outside the gene matches: 14. CDR3 length: 16 amino acids. Germline V lookup: CDR1 MDHEN, CDR2 SYDVKM. The CDR3 is CASRRTGREPINEQFF. The CDR3 DNA is TGTGCCAGCAGGCGGACGGGGCGGGAGCCCATCAATGAGCAGTTCTTC.

As concerns this clone: Distinct nucleotide sequences in the sample also encode this CDR3. The J gene is TRBJ1-2, the V gene TRBV5-1; 7 bases line up with TRBD1. Germline V lookup: CDR1 SGHRS, CDR2 YFSETQ. This CDR3 contains 13 residues. The V gene end was trimmed by 4 bases and the J gene end by 4 bases; junction bases not matched to a gene: 4. CDR3 amino acids: CASSVDRTYGYTF. For the CDR3, the DNA is TGCGCCAGCAGCGTGGACAGGACCTATGGCTACACCTTC.

This clone was found a few times. The chain joins TRBV28 to TRBJ1-4; tentatively, D is TRBD1 (5 bases). Per the germline V gene, CDR1 is MDHEN and CDR2 is SYDVKM. The V end lost 4 bases, the J end lost 6 bases, and 12 bases lay between the germline ends. There are 14 residues in the CDR3. The CDR3 DNA sequence: TGTGCCAGCAGTTGGGCGGGGACGGATGAAAAACTGTTTTTT. Protein: CASSWAGTDEKLFF.

The gene calls are TRBV18 and TRBJ2-1; no reliable D call. CDR1 KGHSH and CDR2 LQKENI come from the germline V gene. This CDR3 spans 12 amino acids. The V and J ends lost 4 bases and 8 bases respectively, with 9 bases between them. The CDR3 DNA is TGTGCCAGCTCACTTCGACTGTATGAGCAGTTCTTC. Translated, it gives CASSLRLYEQFF.

The gene calls are TRBV18 and TRBJ2-3; D is possibly TRBD1 (5 bases). Trimming cost V 4 bases and J 4 bases, with 15 bases left between them. CDR1 and CDR2 from the germline V gene are KGHSH and LQKENI. The CDR3 covers 15 residues. CDR3 sequence: CASSQAFLGPDTQYF. The CDR3 nucleotides are TGTGCCAGCTCACAAGCCTTTTTGGGGCCAGATACGCAGTATTTT.

The rearrangement joins TRBV7-2 to TRBJ2-3; TRBD1 matches 7 bases. Germline-derived CDR1 and CDR2 are SGHTA and FQGNSA. This CDR3 comprises 16 residues. V lost 4 bases to trimming and J lost 2 bases; unmatched junction nucleotides: 9. CDR3: CASSSLRGPVTDTQYF. The CDR3, as DNA: TGTGCCAGCAGCTCCCTTAGGGGGCCAGTCACAGATACGCAGTATTTT.

The chain links TRBV5-6 to TRBJ2-5; TRBD2 matches 12 bases. The CDR3 totals 16 residues. The germline gives CDR1 SGHDT, CDR2 YYEEEE. V was clipped by 0 bases and J by 4 bases; unmatched bases: 4. In nucleotides, the CDR3 is TGTGCCAGCAGCTTGGGTGTGGGACTAGCGGGAGAGACCCAGTACTTC. Residues: CASSLGVGLAGETQYF.

The chain uses TRBV2 and TRBJ1-6; 12 bases fit TRBD1. V shed 7 bases, J shed 8 bases, and the junction held 6 bases outside the gene matches. The length of the CDR3 is 15 residues. CDR1 SNHLY and CDR2 FYNNEI come from the germline V gene. The CDR3 DNA follows: TGTGCCAGCACCGGGACAGGGGGCATTGATTCACCCCTCCACTTT. This sequence encodes CASTGTGGIDSPLHF.

The rearrangement uses TRBV9 and TRBJ2-3; the D is unclear. V lost 0 bases and J lost 4, with 24 bases in between. Germline values: CDR1 SGDLS, CDR2 YYNGEE. The CDR3 length is 19 residues. The CDR3 nucleotides are TGTGCCAGCAGCGTAGATCGCCGTAGCTTCGGATTCCAAGCAGATACGCAGTATTTT. It encodes CASSVDRRSFGFQADTQYF.

This clone was counted between two and nine times. The chain is built from TRBV27 and TRBJ2-7; 11 nucleotides match TRBD2. CDR3 length equals 15 residues. The V gene's germline CDR1 is MNHEY and CDR2 SMNVEV (reference sequence). V gave up 5 bases and J gave up 2 bases; unmatched junction bases: 5. The CDR3 protein is CASSPIAGGTYEQYF. CDR3 coding DNA: TGTGCCAGCAGTCCCATAGCGGGAGGGACCTACGAGCAGTACTTC.

The chain combines TRBV4-1 with TRBJ2-7, with D possibly being TRBD2 (7 bases). V was cut by 4 bases and J by 1 base, with 14 bases left in between. CDR1 and CDR2 (germline): MGHRA, YSYEKL. The CDR3 spans 15 residues. In DNA, the CDR3 is TGCGCCAGCAGCCGGCCCGCGGGGGCGTCCTACGAGCAGTACTTC. Translating it yields CASSRPAGASYEQYF.

This clone is a singleton in its sample. The chain combines TRBV11-2 with TRBJ1-5, with 7 bases identical to TRBD1. After removal of 1 base from V and 6 bases from J, the junction contained 6 bases not matched to a gene. The CDR3 has 15 residues. The germline CDR1 and CDR2 sequences are SGHAT and FQNNGV. In DNA, the CDR3 is TGTGCCAGCAGCTTAGGTGGAGGGGGCCCTCAGCCCCAGCATTTT. Protein product: CASSLGGGGPQPQHF. Full variable domain (remainder filled in from reference TRBV11-2 and TRBJ1-5): EAGVAQSPRYKIIEKRQSVAFWCNPISGHATLYWYQQILGQGPKLLIQFQNNGVVDDSQLPKDRFSAERLKGVDSTLKIQPAKLEDSAVYLCASSLGGGGPQPQHFGDGTRLSIL.

V is TRBV9 and J is TRBJ1-6, with D unclear. The V end lost 0 bases, the J end lost 3 bases, and 7 bases lay between the germline ends. CDR3 size: 15 residues. Germline V lookup: CDR1 SGDLS, CDR2 YYNGEE. As DNA, the CDR3 is TGTGCCAGCAGCGTAGATTTACACTATAATTCACCCCTCCACTTT. Its translation: CASSVDLHYNSPLHF.

The chain uses TRBV11-2 and TRBJ1-2; D gene uncertain. Looked up from germline, CDR1 is SGHAT and CDR2 is FQNNGV. The CDR3 spans 15 residues. Between the trimmed V and J ends, which lost 5 bases and 0 bases, there was a span of 13 bases. CDR3 sequence reads: CASSRREHANYGYTF. Written as DNA, the CDR3 is TGTGCCAGCAGCCGCCGGGAACACGCTAACTATGGCTACACCTTC.

This clone was found once. The rearrangement links TRBV5-6 to TRBJ2-1; 11 nucleotides agree with TRBD2. The CDR3 runs to 17 residues. The V gene's germline CDR1 is SGHDT and CDR2 YYEEEE. J lost 7 bases, V lost 0 bases, and 9 bases had no gene match. CDR3 nucleotides: TGTGCCAGCAGCTTGGGAGCTTGGACTAGCGGGTATAATGAGCAGTTCTTC. Amino acid sequence: CASSLGAWTSGYNEQFF.

This clone has more than one count but fewer than ten. The chain couples TRBV5-6 to TRBJ2-7, with D unclear. The length of the CDR3 is 13 residues. Germline V gene sequence: CDR1 SGHDT, CDR2 YYEEEE. The V and J ends lost 0 bases and 2 bases respectively, with 6 bases between them. CDR3 protein: CASSLVTTYEQYF. CDR3 DNA sequence: TGTGCCAGCAGCTTGGTCACAACCTACGAGCAGTACTTC.